This TCR beta chain came from a study of blood T cell repertoires in COVID-19. Study-level information: Acute-phase and convalescent COVID-19 samples originated in the United States, Italy and Spain.

Using immunoSEQ multiplex PCR, the repertoire was profiled, and TCRdb retains in-frame clones only, with some absent. The sample lists approximately 45,000 clones, about 89% occurring once. This clone has just one count. The V and J ends lost 8 bases and 4 bases, in that order; junction bases with no gene match: 12. Germline values: CDR1 LNHDA, CDR2 SQIVND (reference sequence). CDR3 length: 15 amino acids. The Seattle patients joined while their infection was active and were tracked longitudinally afterward. The chain combines TRBV19 with TRBJ1-2, with 8 nucleotides matching TRBD1. This sequence was found in a woman older than 75 with COVID-19, enrolled during active disease. The sequencing sample was made of peripheral blood. The CDR3 DNA reads as TGTGCCAGTCGAATGACAGGGGAGAGGAGCTATGGCTACACCTTC. This encodes CASRMTGERSYGYTF.